This record concerns one T cell receptor beta chain sequence. Its specificity is not known. The source of the sample is a study of PD-1 blockade in classical Hodgkin lymphoma. Whole-study findings and limits: Those patients who began receiving nivolumab less than 1 year after ASCT had lower diversity, and they were excluded. Reports described newly diagnosed patients as having lower baseline TCR diversity than healthy donors.

The trim removed 3 bases at V and 5 bases at J, leaving 10 bases unmatched. The V gene's germline CDR1 is SGHRS and CDR2 YFSETQ. The CDR3 covers 15 residues. Repertoires were generated with immunoSEQ multiplex PCR, while TCRdb's copy carries only in-frame clones and drops some. The sample has about 60,000 clones; roughly nine tenths are singletons. Indicated time point: cycle 4 day 1 (C4D1), after 6 weeks of nivolumab. Autologous stem cell transplantation was followed by relapse in every patient, and brentuximab vedotin exposure varied. This sequence was found in a human donor with classical Hodgkin lymphoma. This sequence joins TRBV5-1 and TRBJ2-5, with 7 bases matching TRBD1. This specimen consisted of peripheral blood mononuclear cells (PBMCs), obtained before the fourth cycle of nivolumab. The DNA for the CDR3 is TGCGCCAGCAGCTATGAGGACAGGCTTGGGGAGACCCAGTACTTC. Its translation is CASSYEDRLGETQYF.